A single T cell receptor (beta chain) is shown here with its context. Its specificity is unknown. The data stem from a study of somatic mutations in cytotoxic T cells in rheumatoid arthritis. Overall study findings and caveats: CD8+ T cells showed clonality that did not differ significantly between patients with rheumatoid arthritis and age-matched healthy controls. Rising age went with increasing CD8+ clonality in rheumatoid arthritis patients; healthy controls showed no such increase. The top CD8+ clone topped 20% of CD8+ cells in about an eighth of the 65 patients.

CDR1 and CDR2 (germline): MDHEN, SYDVKM. CDR3 length equals 16 residues. Trimming left V 6 bases short and J 0 bases short, with 18 bases between. Sequencing was performed with immunoSEQ multiplex PCR; in TCRdb, only in-frame clones are kept and a portion is missing. The table includes 15,000 to 20,000 clones, roughly 72% detected once. The sequenced sample was CD8+ T cells sorted from blood. This chain links TRBV28 with TRBJ2-7; D not certain. The source is a man aged 60 to 75 in good health. CDR3 protein: CASSTPPRVHSYEQYF. CDR3 nucleotides: TGTGCCAGCAGCACTCCCCCCCGTGTGCACTCCTACGAGCAGTACTTC.